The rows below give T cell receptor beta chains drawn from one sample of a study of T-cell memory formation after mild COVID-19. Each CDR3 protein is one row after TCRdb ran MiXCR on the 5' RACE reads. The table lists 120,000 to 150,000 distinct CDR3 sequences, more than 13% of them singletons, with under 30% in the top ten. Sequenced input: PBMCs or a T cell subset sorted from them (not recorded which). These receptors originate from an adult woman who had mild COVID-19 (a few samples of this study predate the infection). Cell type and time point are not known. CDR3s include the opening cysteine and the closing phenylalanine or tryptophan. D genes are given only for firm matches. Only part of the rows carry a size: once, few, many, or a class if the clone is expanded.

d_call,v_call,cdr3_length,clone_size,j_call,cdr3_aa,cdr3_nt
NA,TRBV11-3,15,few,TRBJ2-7,CASSSRDPDSYEQYF,TGTGCCAGCAGCAGCCGGGACCCCGACTCCTACGAGCAGTACTTC
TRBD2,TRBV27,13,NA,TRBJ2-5,CASSGGLWETQYF,TGTGCCAGCTCGGGGGGGCTCTGGGAGACCCAGTACTTC
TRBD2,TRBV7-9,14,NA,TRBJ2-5,CASSFRGGQETQYF,TGTGCCAGCAGCTTCCGGGGGGGACAAGAGACCCAGTACTTC
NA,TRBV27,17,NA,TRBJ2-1,CASSFPRQSAILYEQFF,TGTGCCAGCAGTTTCCCTAGACAGTCGGCGATCCTCTATGAGCAGTTCTTC
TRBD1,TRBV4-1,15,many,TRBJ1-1,CASSPSGTVYTEAFF,TGCGCCAGCAGCCCATCCGGGACAGTTTACACTGAAGCTTTCTTT
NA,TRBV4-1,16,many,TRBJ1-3,CASSQTDRYSGNTIYF,TGCGCCAGCAGCCAAACCGACAGATACTCTGGAAACACCATATATTTT
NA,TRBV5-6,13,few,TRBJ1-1,CASSLRTGDEAFF,TGTGCCAGCAGCTTGAGGACGGGTGATGAAGCTTTCTTT
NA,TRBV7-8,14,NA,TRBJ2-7,CASSVTGNSYEQYF,TGTGCCAGCAGCGTGACAGGTAATTCCTACGAGCAGTACTTC
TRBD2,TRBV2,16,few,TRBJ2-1,CASSARSGTSYNEQFF,TGTGCCAGCAGTGCACGGAGCGGGACCTCCTACAATGAGCAGTTCTTC
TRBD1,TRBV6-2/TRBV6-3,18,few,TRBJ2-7,CASSYWGSGQINPYEQYF,TGTGCCAGCAGTTACTGGGGGTCGGGACAGATAAACCCCTACGAGCAGTACTTC
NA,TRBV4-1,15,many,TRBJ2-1,CASSHPGLSYNEQFF,TGCGCCAGCAGCCACCCGGGACTCTCCTACAATGAGCAGTTCTTC
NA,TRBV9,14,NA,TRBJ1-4,CASSPPSQGGKLFF,TGTGCCAGCAGCCCCCCAAGTCAAGGGGGGAAACTGTTTTTT
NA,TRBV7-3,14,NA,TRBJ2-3,CASSLNSRTDTQYF,TGTGCCAGCAGCTTAAACAGTCGCACAGATACGCAGTATTTT
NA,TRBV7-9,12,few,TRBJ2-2,CASSLSTGELFF,TGTGCCAGCAGCTTATCCACCGGGGAGCTGTTTTTT
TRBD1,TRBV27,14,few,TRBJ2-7,CASSLSGQIYEQYF,TGTGCCAGCAGTTTATCGGGACAGATCTACGAGCAGTACTTC
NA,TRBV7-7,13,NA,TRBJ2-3,CASSPNQGDTQYF,TGTGCCAGCAGCCCTAATCAGGGAGATACGCAGTATTTT
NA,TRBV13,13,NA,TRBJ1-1,CASSLGATTEAFF,TGTGCCAGCAGCTTAGGAGCAACTACTGAAGCTTTCTTT
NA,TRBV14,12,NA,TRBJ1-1,CASSYRRAEAFF,TGTGCCAGCAGCTACCGGCGCGCCGAAGCTTTCTTT
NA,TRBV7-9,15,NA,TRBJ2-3,CASREAGRGADTQYF,TGTGCCAGCAGAGAGGCGGGACGAGGCGCAGATACGCAGTATTTT
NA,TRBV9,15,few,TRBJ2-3,CASSRPLQSTDTQYF,TGTGCCAGCAGCAGACCACTCCAAAGCACAGATACGCAGTATTTT
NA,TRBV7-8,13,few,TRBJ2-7,CASSSSGAYEQYF,TGTGCCAGCAGCTCCTCGGGCGCCTACGAGCAGTACTTC
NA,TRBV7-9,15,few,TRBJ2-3,CASSHEAPTRVDSYF,TGTGCCAGCAGCCATGAGGCTCCGACCAGGGTCGACTCGTATTTT
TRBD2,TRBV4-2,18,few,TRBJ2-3,CASSQEDSGGGIVDTQYF,TGTGCCAGCAGCCAAGAGGATAGCGGGGGGGGTATCGTCGATACGCAGTATTTT
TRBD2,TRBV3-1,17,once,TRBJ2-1,CASSQLAGAISYNEQFF,TGTGCCAGCAGCCAGCTAGCGGGGGCTATCTCCTACAATGAGCAGTTCTTC
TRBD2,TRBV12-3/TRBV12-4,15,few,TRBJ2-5,CASRSGGVIGETQYF,TGTGCCAGCAGAAGCGGGGGGGTTATTGGGGAGACCCAGTACTTC
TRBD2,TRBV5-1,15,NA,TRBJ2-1,CASSGRTSEGNEQFF,TGCGCCAGCAGCGGAAGGACTAGCGAGGGGAATGAGCAGTTCTTC
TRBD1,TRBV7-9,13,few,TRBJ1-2,CASSDDRVVGYTF,TGTGCCAGCAGCGATGACAGGGTGGTTGGCTACACCTTC
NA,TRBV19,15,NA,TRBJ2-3,CASSILRASGDTQYF,TGTGCCAGTAGTATCCTCAGGGCGTCAGGGGATACGCAGTATTTT
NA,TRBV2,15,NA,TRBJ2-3,CASEGSEGTRDTQYF,TGTGCCAGCGAGGGCAGCGAGGGAACACGGGATACGCAGTATTTT
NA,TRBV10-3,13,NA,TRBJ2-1,CATTGDSYTEQFF,TGTGCCACCACGGGAGACTCCTACACTGAGCAGTTCTTC
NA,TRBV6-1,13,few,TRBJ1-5,CASIKGGEQPQHF,TGTGCCAGCATTAAGGGAGGAGAACAGCCCCAGCATTTT
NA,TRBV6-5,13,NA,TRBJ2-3,CASRIRGDYTQYF,TGTGCCAGCAGAATCAGGGGGGACTATACGCAGTATTTT
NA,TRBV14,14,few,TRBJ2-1,CASSQDTAYNEQFF,TGTGCCAGCAGCCAAGATACGGCCTACAATGAGCAGTTCTTC
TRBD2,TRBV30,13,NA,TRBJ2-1,CAWGPGGLNEQFF,TGTGCCTGGGGTCCGGGGGGGCTCAATGAGCAGTTCTTC
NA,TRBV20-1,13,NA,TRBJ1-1,CSANKPTENEAFF,TGCAGTGCTAACAAGCCCACAGAAAATGAAGCTTTCTTT
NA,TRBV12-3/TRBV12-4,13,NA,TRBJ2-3,CASSQFSTDTQYF,TGTGCCAGCAGCCAATTTAGCACAGATACGCAGTATTTT
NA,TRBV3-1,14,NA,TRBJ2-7,CASSHTEVAYEQYF,TGTGCCAGCAGCCATACGGAGGTGGCCTACGAGCAGTACTTC
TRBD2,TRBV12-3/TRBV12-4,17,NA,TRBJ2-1,CASSWVPAGEGNNEQFF,TGTGCCAGCAGTTGGGTCCCGGCGGGGGAGGGGAACAATGAGCAGTTCTTC
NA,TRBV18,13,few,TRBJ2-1,CASSPSRYNEQFF,TGTGCCAGCTCACCATCCAGGTACAATGAGCAGTTCTTC
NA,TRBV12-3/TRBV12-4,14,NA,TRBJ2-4,CASSSPLTENIQYF,TGTGCCAGCAGTTCCCCTCTGACAGAAAACATTCAGTACTTC
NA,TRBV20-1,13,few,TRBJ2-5,CSARIRGEETQYF,TGCAGTGCTAGAATCAGGGGCGAAGAGACCCAGTACTTC
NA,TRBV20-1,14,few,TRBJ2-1,CSARPRPTSGEQFF,TGCAGTGCTAGACCTAGGCCCACTTCGGGTGAGCAGTTCTTC
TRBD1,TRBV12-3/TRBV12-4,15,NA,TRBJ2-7,CASSRPGQGVYEQYF,TGTGCCAGCAGTCGACCGGGACAGGGGGTGTACGAGCAGTACTTC
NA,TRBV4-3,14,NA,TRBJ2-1,CASSQASYLGEQFF,TGCGCCAGCAGCCAAGCGTCGTATCTCGGTGAGCAGTTCTTC
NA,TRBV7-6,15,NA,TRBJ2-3,CASSRSTFFADTQYF,TGTGCCAGCAGCCGATCGACCTTTTTCGCAGATACGCAGTATTTT
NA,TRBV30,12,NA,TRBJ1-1,CAWSVDRTEAFF,TGTGCCTGGAGTGTAGACAGGACTGAAGCTTTCTTT
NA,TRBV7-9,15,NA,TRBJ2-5,CASSEISGAGETQYF,TGTGCCAGCTCCGAGATATCGGGGGCTGGGGAGACCCAGTACTTC
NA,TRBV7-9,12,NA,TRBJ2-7,CASGGQTYEQYF,TGTGCGTCGGGTGGGCAGACCTACGAGCAGTACTTC